This record concerns one T cell receptor beta chain sequence. The antigen remains undetermined. The data were taken from a study of shared clonotypes between healthy human individuals. Study background: Used for every donor were three CD4 naive, three CD4 memory, two CD8 naive and one CD8 memory plate. General observations from the study: Investigators expected sequencing depth to affect clonotype sharing among donors.

Libraries were prepared by immunoSEQ multiplex PCR; TCRdb keeps only in-frame clonotypes and omits some of them. The sample has 2.3 million or so clones, roughly 93% seen once. CDR1 and CDR2 from the germline V gene are LNHDA and SQIVND (reference sequence). This CDR3 is built from 17 residues. V gave up 5 bases and J gave up 3 bases; unmatched junction bases: 7. This TCR came from a man aged 18 to 35 in good health. Some clones in this sample may be carry-over from other donors' samples. The chain has TRBV19 and TRBJ1-6, with TRBD1 matching over 10 bases. The sequencing sample was made of naive CD4+ T cells from PBMCs. Subset defined: CD45RA+ positively selected. This chain's CDR3 is CASSDNRDRGYNSPLHF. CDR3 sequence (DNA): TGTGCCAGTAGTGATAACCGGGACAGGGGCTATAATTCACCCCTCCACTTT.